This T cell receptor beta chain originates from a study of memory CD4+ T cells and cytomegalovirus serostatus. General observations from the study: Each of some 67 CMV-associated TCRbeta sequences occurred in one to five individuals. The CMV-associated TCR signature appears largely within the CD4+ memory repertoire.

The sort gate was single viable CD3+CD4+CD8-CD45RO+ cells for memory CD4+ T cells. Total CD4+ T cells were enriched by CD4 positive selection. As concerns this clone: As yet, its antigen is unknown.

The V end lost 10 bases, the J end lost 5 bases, and 20 bases lay between the germline ends. The CDR3 spans 14 residues. The germline gives CDR1 MNHEY, CDR2 SVGAGI. Authors' data handling: Out-of-frame sequences were removed, leaving roughly 2.1 million distinct TCRbeta sequences. The assay was immunoSEQ multiplex PCR, and TCRdb's table has in-frame clones only and misses some. Clone size and the V and J calls come from that table; the DNA yielded D and trimming. Of around 25,000 clones in the sample, 76% were seen once. Sequencing was done on a sample of memory CD4+ T cells from blood. This TCR was recovered from an adult in good health and CMV-seronegative. The chain combines TRBV6-5 with TRBJ2-5; possible D gene TRBD2, 7 bases. The CDR3 DNA reads TGTGCCAACCCTAGACGGGGGGCATCGGAGACCCAGTACTTC. This gives the protein CANPRRGASETQYF.